Listed below are T cell receptor beta chains from one sample, sequenced in a study of chemoradiotherapy in HPV16-positive cancers. Produced via immunoSEQ multiplex PCR; TCRdb's table is partial and in-frame only. The sample includes 1,500 to 2,000 clones, roughly nine tenths of them seen just once. Here the sequenced sample was tumor tissue, taken from a patient who underwent chemoradiotherapy. The receptors shown here come from a human donor with HPV-associated anogenital cancer. Both conserved end residues are trimmed from each CDR3. The D gene is left open where the match is weak.

J gene,D gene,V gene,CDR3 protein
TRBJ1-6,TRBD1,TRBV28,ASLGQGNSPLH
TRBJ2-2,TRBD1,TRBV11-3,ASSLGMGQGATGELF
TRBJ2-3,TRBD2,TRBV5-1,ASSSGLAGPKPTDTQY
TRBJ2-7,TRBD1,TRBV11-3,ASSSSKGQGSYEQY
TRBJ1-1,NA,TRBV6-5,ASSYHTGRVTEAF
TRBJ2-1,TRBD1,TRBV9,ASSLAYRGNEQF
TRBJ2-3,NA,TRBV6-6,ASSYMGDTQY
TRBJ2-7,NA,TRBV7-2,ASSSWKYPGTDAVEQY
TRBJ2-7,NA,TRBV6-5,ASSYGFEQY
TRBJ1-4,TRBD1,TRBV6-5,ASSYRGQGNEKLF
TRBJ1-1,TRBD1,TRBV5-1,ASTQKEGFEGGRTEAF
TRBJ2-1,TRBD1,TRBV4-1,ASSQGVTGVNNEQF
TRBJ1-2,NA,TRBV7-8,ASSPRGFGESYGYT
TRBJ1-1,NA,TRBV5-1,ASSPGGGGQGTEAF
TRBJ1-5,NA,TRBV4-3,ASSQGELQPQH
TRBJ1-6,NA,TRBV7-3,ASSLTPGNNSPLH
TRBJ2-3,TRBD1,TRBV2,ASSGDRVTSTDTQY
TRBJ1-2,TRBD1,TRBV6-5,ASTQGASYT
TRBJ2-5,NA,TRBV18,ASSKEETQY
TRBJ2-7,NA,TRBV14,ASSQELAVPYEQY
TRBJ1-1,NA,TRBV2,APKEGRVNTEAF
TRBJ2-5,NA,TRBV7-9,ASSLAIASQETQY
TRBJ1-2,TRBD1,TRBV6-5,ASQFRTGGGGYT
TRBJ2-7,NA,TRBV5-8,ASSYLTRGANTYEQY
TRBJ2-7,NA,TRBV14,ASSPHLGLVEQY
TRBJ1-2,NA,TRBV5-1,ASSLARGEFDGYT
TRBJ2-1,TRBD2,TRBV10-3,AISEGLAGRLKQF
TRBJ2-7,TRBD1,TRBV28,ATFGQGIVDGDYEQY
TRBJ2-1,TRBD1,TRBV18,ASSPQNGQGSYNEQF
TRBJ2-2,NA,TRBV11-3,ASSLGGAFTGELF
TRBJ2-3,TRBD1,TRBV6-6,ASSPRGTATDTQY
TRBJ1-2,NA,TRBV11-3,ASSFPDHYGYT
TRBJ2-1,TRBD2,TRBV5-4,ASSQKRSGRSENEQF
TRBJ1-1,NA,TRBV6-5,ASSYSRTNTEAF
TRBJ2-3,NA,TRBV7-6,ASSVSPSTDTQY
TRBJ1-2,NA,TRBV5-1,ASSLRVGYGYT
TRBJ1-6,NA,TRBV10-1,ASQSSYNSPLH
TRBJ1-1,NA,TRBV19,ASSFNSNTEAF
TRBJ1-6,NA,TRBV25-1,ASSEYVGSPLH
TRBJ1-5,NA,TRBV28,ASSLPPSNQPQH
TRBJ1-1,TRBD1,TRBV6-1,ASSEAGTGYTEAF
TRBJ2-3,NA,TRBV7-8,ASRGADTQY
TRBJ2-6,TRBD1,TRBV9,ASRSGGTGANVLT
TRBJ2-5,TRBD2,TRBV7-6,ASSLMIAGGSQETQY